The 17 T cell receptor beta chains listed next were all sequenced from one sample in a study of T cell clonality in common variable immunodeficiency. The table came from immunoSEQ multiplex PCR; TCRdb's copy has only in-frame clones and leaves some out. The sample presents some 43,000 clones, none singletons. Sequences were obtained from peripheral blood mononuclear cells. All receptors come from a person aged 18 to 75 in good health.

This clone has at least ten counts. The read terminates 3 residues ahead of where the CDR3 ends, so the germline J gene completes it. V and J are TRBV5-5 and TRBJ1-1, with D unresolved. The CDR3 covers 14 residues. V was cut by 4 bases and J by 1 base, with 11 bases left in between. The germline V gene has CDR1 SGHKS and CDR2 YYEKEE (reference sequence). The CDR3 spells CASSSLYANTEAFF. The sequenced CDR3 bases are TGTGCCAGCAGCAGCCTTTACGCGAACACTGAA. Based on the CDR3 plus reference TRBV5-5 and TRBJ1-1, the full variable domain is DAGVTQSPTHLIKTRGQQVTLRCSPISGHKSVSWYQQVLGQGPQFIFQYYEKEERGRGNFPDRFSARQFPNYSSELNVNALLLGDSALYLCASSSLYANTEAFFGQGTRLTVV.

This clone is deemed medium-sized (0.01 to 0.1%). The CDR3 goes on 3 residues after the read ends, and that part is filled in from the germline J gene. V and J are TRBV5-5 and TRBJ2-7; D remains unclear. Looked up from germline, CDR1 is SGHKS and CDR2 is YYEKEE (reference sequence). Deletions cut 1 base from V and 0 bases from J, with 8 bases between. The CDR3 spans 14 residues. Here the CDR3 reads CASSLYSTSYEQYF. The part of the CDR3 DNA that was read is TGTGCCAGCAGCTTGTACTCCACCTCCTACGAG.

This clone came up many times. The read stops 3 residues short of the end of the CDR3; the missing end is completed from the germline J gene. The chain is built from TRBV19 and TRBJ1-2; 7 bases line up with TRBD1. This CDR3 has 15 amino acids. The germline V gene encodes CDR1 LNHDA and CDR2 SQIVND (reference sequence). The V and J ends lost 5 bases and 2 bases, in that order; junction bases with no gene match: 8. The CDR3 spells CASSGGTELNYGYTF. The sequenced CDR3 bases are TGTGCCAGTAGTGGGGGGACAGAACTAAACTATGGC.

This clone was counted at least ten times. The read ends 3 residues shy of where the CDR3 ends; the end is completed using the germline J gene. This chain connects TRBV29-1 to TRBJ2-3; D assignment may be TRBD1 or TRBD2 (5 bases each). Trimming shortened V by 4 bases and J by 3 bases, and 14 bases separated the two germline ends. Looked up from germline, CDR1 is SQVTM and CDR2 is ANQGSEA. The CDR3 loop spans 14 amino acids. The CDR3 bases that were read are TGCAGCGTTGTAGAGGGGCGCAGGACAGATACG. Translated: CSVVEGRRTDT. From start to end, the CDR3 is CSVVEGRRTDTQYF.

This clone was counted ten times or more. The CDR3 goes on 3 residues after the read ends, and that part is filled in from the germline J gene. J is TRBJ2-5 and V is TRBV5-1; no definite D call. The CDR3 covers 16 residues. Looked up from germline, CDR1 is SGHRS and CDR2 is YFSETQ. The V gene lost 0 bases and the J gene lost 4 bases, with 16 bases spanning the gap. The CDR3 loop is CASSLGGSIPGETQYF. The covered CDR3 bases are TGCGCCAGCAGCTTGGGCGGATCTATCCCCGGAGAGACC.

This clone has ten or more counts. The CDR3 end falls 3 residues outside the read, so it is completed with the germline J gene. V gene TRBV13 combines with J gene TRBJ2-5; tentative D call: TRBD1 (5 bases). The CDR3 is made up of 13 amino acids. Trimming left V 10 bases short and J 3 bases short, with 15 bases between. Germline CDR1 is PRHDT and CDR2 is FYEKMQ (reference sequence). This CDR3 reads CATTVGREETQYF. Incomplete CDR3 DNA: TGTGCCACCACAGTCGGCAGGGAAGAGACC.

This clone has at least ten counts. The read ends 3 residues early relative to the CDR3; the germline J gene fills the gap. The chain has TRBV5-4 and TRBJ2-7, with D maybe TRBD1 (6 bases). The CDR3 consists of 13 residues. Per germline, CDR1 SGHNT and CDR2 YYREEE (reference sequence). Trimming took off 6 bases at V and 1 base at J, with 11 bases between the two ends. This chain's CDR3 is CASNREGSYEQYF. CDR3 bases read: TGTGCCAGCAACAGGGAAGGATCCTACGAG.

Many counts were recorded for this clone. This CDR3 is CASSVTDSYEQYF. CDR3 bases read: TGTGCCAGCAGTGTGACAGACTCCTACGAG. The chain is built from TRBV6-1 and TRBJ2-7; a possible D gene is TRBD1 (5 bases). The CDR3 end is not reached by the read, which stops 3 residues before it; the germline J gene fills it in. CDR1 and CDR2 (germline): MNHNS, SASEGT. V gave up 4 bases and J gave up 0 bases, with 7 bases separating them. The CDR3 is 13 residues long.

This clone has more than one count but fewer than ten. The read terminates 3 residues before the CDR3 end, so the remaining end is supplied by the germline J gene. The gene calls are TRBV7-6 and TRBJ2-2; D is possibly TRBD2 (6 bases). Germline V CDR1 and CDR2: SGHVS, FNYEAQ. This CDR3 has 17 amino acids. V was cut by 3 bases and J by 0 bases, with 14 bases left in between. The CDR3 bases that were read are TGTGCCAGCAGCTTGGTTAATGGCGGGGCGAACACCGGGGAG. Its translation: CASSLVNGGANTGE. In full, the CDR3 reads CASSLVNGGANTGELFF.

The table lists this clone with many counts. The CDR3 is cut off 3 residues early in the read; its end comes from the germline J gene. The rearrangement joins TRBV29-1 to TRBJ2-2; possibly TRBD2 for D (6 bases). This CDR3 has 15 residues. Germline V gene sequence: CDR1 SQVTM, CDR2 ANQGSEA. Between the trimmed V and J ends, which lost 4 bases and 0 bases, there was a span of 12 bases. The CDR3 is CSVGIPGANTGELFF. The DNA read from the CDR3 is TGCAGCGTTGGCATCCCGGGGGCGAACACCGGGGAG.

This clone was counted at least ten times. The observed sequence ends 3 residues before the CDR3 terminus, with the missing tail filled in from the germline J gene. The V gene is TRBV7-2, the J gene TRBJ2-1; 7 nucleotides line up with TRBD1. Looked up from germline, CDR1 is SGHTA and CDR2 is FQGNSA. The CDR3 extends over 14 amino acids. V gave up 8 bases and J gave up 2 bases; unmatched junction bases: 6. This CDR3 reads CASLPGGPYNEQFF. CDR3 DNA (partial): TGTGCCAGCTTGCCAGGGGGACCCTACAATGAG.

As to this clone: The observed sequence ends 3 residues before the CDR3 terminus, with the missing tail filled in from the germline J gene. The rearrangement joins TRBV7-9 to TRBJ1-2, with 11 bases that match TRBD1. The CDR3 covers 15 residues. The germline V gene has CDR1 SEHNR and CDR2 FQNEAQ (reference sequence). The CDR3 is CASSSTGTGGDDYTF. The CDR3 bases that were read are TGTGCCAGCAGCTCGACCGGGACAGGGGGTGATGAC.

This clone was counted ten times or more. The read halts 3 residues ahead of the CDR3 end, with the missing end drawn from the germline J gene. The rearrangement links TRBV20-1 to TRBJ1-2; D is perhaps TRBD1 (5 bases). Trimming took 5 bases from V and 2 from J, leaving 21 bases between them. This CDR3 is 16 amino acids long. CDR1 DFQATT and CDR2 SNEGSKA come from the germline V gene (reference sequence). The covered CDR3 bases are TGCAGTGCTCATAACCGGGACTCAAGCTTCAACTATGGC. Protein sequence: CSAHNRDSSFNYG. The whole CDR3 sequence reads CSAHNRDSSFNYGYTF.

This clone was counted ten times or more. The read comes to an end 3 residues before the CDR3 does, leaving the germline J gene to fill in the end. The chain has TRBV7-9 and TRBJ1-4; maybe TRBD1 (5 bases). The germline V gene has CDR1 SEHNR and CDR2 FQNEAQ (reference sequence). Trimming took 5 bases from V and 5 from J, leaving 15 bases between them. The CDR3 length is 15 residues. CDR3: CASSPLAGPNEKLFF. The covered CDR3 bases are TGTGCCAGCAGCCCCCTTGCAGGGCCGAATGAAAAA.

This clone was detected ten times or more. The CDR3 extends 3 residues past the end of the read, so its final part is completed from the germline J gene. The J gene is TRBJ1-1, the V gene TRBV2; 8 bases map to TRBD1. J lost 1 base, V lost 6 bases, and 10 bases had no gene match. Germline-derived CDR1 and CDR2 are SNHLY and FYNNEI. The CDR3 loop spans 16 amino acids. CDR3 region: CASRGADRGENTEAFF. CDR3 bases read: TGTGCCAGCAGAGGAGCAGACAGGGGAGAGAACACTGAA.

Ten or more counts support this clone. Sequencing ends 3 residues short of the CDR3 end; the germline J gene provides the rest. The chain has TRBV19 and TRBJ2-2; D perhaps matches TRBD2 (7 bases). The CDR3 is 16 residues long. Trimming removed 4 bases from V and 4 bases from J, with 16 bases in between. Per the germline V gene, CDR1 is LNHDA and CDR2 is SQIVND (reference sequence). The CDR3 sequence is CASSTPGGSSTGELFF. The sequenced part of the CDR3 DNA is TGTGCCAGTAGTACTCCGGGGGGCAGTAGCACCGGGGAG.

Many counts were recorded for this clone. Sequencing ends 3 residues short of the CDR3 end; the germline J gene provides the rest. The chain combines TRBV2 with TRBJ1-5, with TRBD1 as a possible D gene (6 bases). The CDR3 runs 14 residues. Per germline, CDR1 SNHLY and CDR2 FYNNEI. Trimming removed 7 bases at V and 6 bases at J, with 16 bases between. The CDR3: CASNSRGGGQPQHF. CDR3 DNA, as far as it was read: TGTGCCAGCAACTCCCGAGGGGGAGGTCAGCCC.